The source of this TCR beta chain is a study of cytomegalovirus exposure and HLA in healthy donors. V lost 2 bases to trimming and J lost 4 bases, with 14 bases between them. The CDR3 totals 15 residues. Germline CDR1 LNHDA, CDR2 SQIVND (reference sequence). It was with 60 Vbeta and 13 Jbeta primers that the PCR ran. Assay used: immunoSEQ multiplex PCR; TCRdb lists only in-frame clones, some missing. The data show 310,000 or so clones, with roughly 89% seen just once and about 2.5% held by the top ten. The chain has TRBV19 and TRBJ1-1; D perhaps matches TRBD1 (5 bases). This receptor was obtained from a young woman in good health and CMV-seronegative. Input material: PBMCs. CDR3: CASSISHPGGTEAFF. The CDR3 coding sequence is TGTGCCAGTAGTATATCCCATCCGGGGGGCACTGAAGCTTTCTTT. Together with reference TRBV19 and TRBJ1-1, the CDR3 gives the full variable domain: DGGITQSPKYLFRKEGQNVTLSCEQNLNHDAMYWYRQDPGQGLRLIYYSQIVNDFQKGDIAEGYSVSREKKESFPLTVTSAQKNPTAFYLCASSISHPGGTEAFFGQGTRLTVV.